The rows below give T cell receptor beta chains drawn from one sample of a study of cytomegalovirus exposure and HLA in healthy donors. Data came from immunoSEQ multiplex PCR; TCRdb stores just in-frame clones and leaves some out. The table records more than 65,000 clones, about 96% of them present only once. The sequenced material came from PBMCs. The receptors shown here come from a young woman in good health and CMV-seronegative. CDR3s include the opening cysteine and the closing phenylalanine or tryptophan. Fields, in order: J gene, V gene, D gene, clone size, CDR3 protein, CDR3 DNA. The D gene is left open where the match is weak. Some rows mark clone size as missing; the rest say once, few, many or name a class of expanded clone.

>TRBJ1-1|TRBV11-1|TRBD1|once
CASSYQGQGGTEAFF
TGTGCCAGCAGCTACCAGGGACAGGGAGGAACTGAAGCTTTCTTT
>TRBJ2-7|TRBV29-1|TRBD2|NA
CSAGTSVYEQYF
TGCAGCGCTGGGACTAGCGTCTACGAGCAGTACTTC
>TRBJ1-5|TRBV19|TRBD1|NA
CATTGVGQPQHF
TGTGCCACCACAGGGGTGGGTCAGCCCCAGCATTTT
>TRBJ1-1|TRBV7-9|TRBD1|NA
CASSLPFGQGGMNTEAFF
TGTGCCAGCAGCTTACCTTTTGGACAGGGGGGGATGAACACTGAAGCTTTCTTT
>TRBJ2-5|TRBV5-1|NA|NA
CASSSSVGGARETQYF
TGCGCCAGCAGCTCGTCGGTAGGGGGGGCTCGAGAGACCCAGTACTTC
>TRBJ2-3|TRBV10-3|TRBD2|NA
CAISVTSGSSDTQYF
TGTGCCATCAGTGTGACTAGCGGGAGCTCAGATACGCAGTATTTT
>TRBJ2-1|TRBV4-2|NA|NA
CASSQDLIANNEQFF
TGTGCCAGCAGCCAAGATCTTATAGCGAACAATGAGCAGTTCTTC
>TRBJ2-1|TRBV20-1|NA|NA
CSASTSYEQFF
TGCAGTGCGTCCACTAGTTATGAGCAGTTCTTC
>TRBJ2-7|TRBV13|NA|NA
CASSLRGLSYEQYF
TGTGCCAGCAGCTTAAGGGGTCTCTCCTACGAGCAGTACTTC
>TRBJ1-4|TRBV5-1|NA|once
CASSQDSYNEKLFF
TGCGCCAGCAGCCAGGACAGCTATAATGAAAAACTGTTTTTT
>TRBJ2-5|TRBV13|TRBD2|NA
CASSPKRLAGGFGETQYF
TGTGCCAGCAGCCCAAAACGACTAGCGGGAGGTTTCGGAGAGACCCAGTACTTC
>TRBJ2-7|TRBV6-1|TRBD2|NA
CASSEGPGLVYEQYF
TGTGCCAGCAGTGAGGGACCGGGACTAGTGTACGAGCAGTACTTC
>TRBJ1-1|TRBV10-3|TRBD1|once
CAISELQGVEAFF
TGTGCCATCAGTGAACTTCAGGGGGTTGAAGCTTTCTTT
>TRBJ2-2|TRBV5-4|TRBD1|NA
CASSYQGGANTGELFF
TGTGCCAGCAGCTACCAAGGGGGCGCGAACACCGGGGAGCTGTTTTTT
>TRBJ2-2|TRBV5-8|TRBD1|NA
CASSLQGQGVSTGELFF
TGTGCCAGCAGCTTGCAAGGGCAGGGGGTAAGTACCGGGGAGCTGTTTTTT
>TRBJ1-1|TRBV19|NA|NA
CATHKNTEAFF
TGTGCCACCCACAAGAACACTGAAGCTTTCTTT
>TRBJ1-5|TRBV7-9|NA|NA
CASSLFDGGNQPQHF
TGTGCCAGCAGCTTATTTGACGGGGGCAATCAGCCCCAGCATTTT
>TRBJ1-5|TRBV19|TRBD1|NA
CASTGGNQPQHF
TGTGCCAGTACAGGGGGGAATCAGCCCCAGCATTTT
>TRBJ2-7|TRBV10-2|TRBD1|NA
CASSQGALYEQYF
TGCGCCAGCAGCCAGGGGGCGCTCTACGAGCAGTACTTC
>TRBJ2-1|TRBV28|NA|once
CASTTWDGRNYNEQFF
TGTGCCAGCACCACATGGGACGGGAGAAACTACAATGAGCAGTTCTTC
>TRBJ2-5|TRBV7-9|TRBD2|NA
CASSLVGLAEGQETQYF
TGTGCCAGCAGCTTAGTTGGGCTAGCGGAGGGTCAAGAGACCCAGTACTTC
>TRBJ1-5|TRBV2|TRBD1|NA
CASSARPWTGTDQPQHF
TGTGCCAGCAGTGCCCGCCCCTGGACAGGGACGGATCAGCCCCAGCATTTT
>TRBJ2-2|TRBV7-8|TRBD2|NA
CASSLLSLSGRANDWELFF
TGTGCCAGCAGCTTATTATCGTTGAGCGGGAGGGCCAACGATTGGGAGCTGTTTTTT
>TRBJ2-7|TRBV7-2|NA|NA
CASSLTPRGEQYF
TGTGCCAGCAGCCTCACCCCCCGGGGGGAGCAGTACTTC
>TRBJ1-4|TRBV5-1|TRBD1|NA
CASSPQYTRGLGEKLFF
TGCGCCAGCAGCCCCCAGTACACCAGGGGGCTCGGGGAAAAACTGTTTTTT
>TRBJ1-1|TRBV28|NA|NA
CASSLEQDGKAFF
TGTGCCAGCAGTTTGGAACAGGACGGTAAAGCTTTCTTT
>TRBJ2-7|TRBV5-1|TRBD2|NA
CASGGFASGRSGSYEQYF
TGCGCCAGCGGGGGGTTCGCTAGCGGGAGGTCGGGTTCCTACGAGCAGTACTTC
>TRBJ1-5|TRBV7-2|TRBD1|NA
CASSSGGGQPQHF
TGTGCCAGCAGCTCAGGGGGCGGTCAGCCCCAGCATTTT
>TRBJ1-1|TRBV6-1|TRBD1|NA
CASRSDRGRNTEAFF
TGTGCCAGCAGGAGCGACAGGGGGAGGAACACTGAAGCTTTCTTT
>TRBJ2-2|TRBV19|NA|NA
CASVRSHTNGLPDEGTGELFF
TGTGCCAGTGTCCGTTCCCATACTAATGGTCTTCCGGACGAGGGAACCGGGGAGCTGTTTTTT
>TRBJ2-2|TRBV2|NA|NA
CASSVGPQGRTGELFF
TGTGCCAGCAGCGTGGGCCCCCAGGGGCGCACCGGGGAGCTGTTTTTT
>TRBJ2-1|TRBV27|NA|NA
CASSPLGAGEQFF
TGTGCCAGCAGTCCCCTAGGGGCTGGGGAGCAGTTCTTC
>TRBJ1-1|TRBV9|TRBD1|NA
CASSGKGARGAEAFF
TGTGCCAGCAGCGGAAAGGGGGCCCGTGGAGCTGAAGCTTTCTTT
>TRBJ2-5|TRBV19|NA|NA
CASMETGLEETQYF
TGTGCCAGTATGGAAACAGGGTTGGAAGAGACCCAGTACTTC
>TRBJ2-2|TRBV4-1|NA|NA
CASSQESWNTGELFF
TGCGCCAGCAGCCAAGAAAGCTGGAACACCGGGGAGCTGTTTTTT
>TRBJ2-1|TRBV11-2|NA|NA
CASSIDPRHNEQFF
TGTGCCAGCAGCATCGACCCGCGGCACAATGAGCAGTTCTTC
>TRBJ1-2|TRBV28|NA|NA
CASTRAGVGYGYTF
TGTGCCAGCACCCGAGCGGGAGTTGGCTATGGCTACACCTTC
>TRBJ2-1|TRBV6-5|TRBD2|NA
CASSYQLADNEQFF
TGTGCCAGCAGTTATCAGCTAGCGGACAATGAGCAGTTCTTC
>TRBJ1-2|TRBV19|TRBD1|NA
CASSSGQGPYGYTF
TGTGCCAGTAGTAGCGGACAGGGCCCCTATGGCTACACCTTC
>TRBJ2-1|TRBV10-3|TRBD2|NA
CAISEIKRLAGANEQFF
TGTGCCATCAGTGAGATTAAGAGACTAGCGGGAGCCAATGAGCAGTTCTTC
>TRBJ2-1|TRBV10-2|NA|once
CASSEGHDNEQFF
TGCGCCAGCAGTGAGGGACACGACAATGAGCAGTTCTTC
>TRBJ2-7|TRBV11-1|NA|NA
CASSLGSDSSRQYF
TGTGCCAGCAGCTTAGGGTCGGACTCATCAAGGCAGTACTTC
>TRBJ2-5|TRBV10-1|NA|NA
CASSGHRDYQETQYF
TGCGCCAGCAGTGGACACCGGGACTACCAAGAGACCCAGTACTTC
>TRBJ1-2|TRBV5-5|TRBD1|NA
CASSLVPNSRGDNYGYTF
TGTGCCAGCAGCTTGGTTCCCAATAGCAGGGGGGACAACTATGGCTACACCTTC
>TRBJ1-1|TRBV18|TRBD1|NA
CASSPPGQGNTEAFF
TGTGCCAGCTCACCCCCAGGACAGGGGAACACTGAAGCTTTCTTT
>TRBJ2-7|TRBV21-1|NA|few
CASSKAPGTTGVGYF
TGTGCCAGCAGCAAAGCTCCGGGGACTACGGGGGTCGGGTACTTC
>TRBJ2-7|TRBV25-1|TRBD1|NA
CASSEWTGGAYF
TGTGCCAGCAGTGAATGGACAGGGGGTGCCTACTTC
>TRBJ2-5|TRBV10-3|NA|few
CATSAVQETQYF
TGTGCCACCAGTGCAGTCCAAGAGACCCAGTACTTC
>TRBJ2-1|TRBV5-1|TRBD2|once
CASFLWGGDEQFF
TGCGCCAGTTTTCTCTGGGGAGGGGATGAGCAGTTCTTC